This T cell receptor (beta chain) was captured in a study of blood T cell repertoires in COVID-19. This clone came up once. Generated by immunoSEQ multiplex PCR, the TCRdb table keeps only in-frame clones and is missing some. The sample shows some 170,000 clones, around 84% of them seen only once. Recovered Cohort 3 donors showed two negative PCRs, clearance, or symptom resolution. The V gene end was trimmed by 5 bases and the J gene end by 2 bases; junction bases not matched to a gene: 6. CDR1 SEHNR and CDR2 FQNEAQ come from the germline V gene (reference sequence). This CDR3 comprises 14 residues. Sequencing was carried out using PBMCs or T cells enriched from blood (not recorded which). The receptor was derived from a man aged 50 or older who had recovered from COVID-19. This rearrangement joins TRBV7-9 to TRBJ2-7, with 7 positions matching TRBD1. The CDR3 reads CASSPDRPPYEQYF. CDR3 nucleotide sequence: TGTGCCAGCAGCCCGGACAGGCCCCCCTACGAGCAGTACTTC.